This is a list of T cell receptor beta chains from one sample in a study of cytomegalovirus exposure and HLA in healthy donors. The data were produced by immunoSEQ multiplex PCR, yet TCRdb's version contains in-frame clones alone and is incomplete. The data show about 93,000 clones, less than 80% seen once. Sequencing used PBMCs. These receptors came from a boy between 10 and 17 years old in good health and CMV-seropositive. The CDR3 runs from the conserved cysteine through the conserved F or W. Fields, in order: J gene, clone size, V gene, D gene, CDR3 protein, CDR3 DNA. D genes are given only for firm matches. Not all rows give a size; the values are once, few, many and, for expanded clones, a class.

J: TRBJ1-2
size: -
V: TRBV6-5
D: -
CDR3: CASQITMDSGYGYTF
DNA: TGTGCCAGCCAGATTACCATGGACAGTGGCTATGGCTACACCTTC

J: TRBJ2-7
size: -
V: TRBV27
D: -
CDR3: CASSLSGTLAYEQYF
DNA: TGTGCCAGCAGTTTGAGTGGGACACTGGCCTACGAGCAGTACTTC

J: TRBJ1-3
size: -
V: TRBV6-1
D: -
CDR3: CASIRDSGNTIYF
DNA: TGTGCCAGCATTCGGGATTCTGGAAACACCATATATTTT

J: TRBJ1-1
size: -
V: TRBV5-4
D: TRBD1
CDR3: CASSGRDRGFGTEAFF
DNA: TGTGCCAGCAGCGGTCGGGACAGGGGGTTTGGCACTGAAGCTTTCTTT

J: TRBJ1-1
size: few
V: TRBV6-5
D: -
CDR3: CASSYDPRSAEAFF
DNA: TGTGCCAGCAGTTACGATCCGAGGAGCGCTGAAGCTTTCTTT

J: TRBJ1-1
size: -
V: TRBV30
D: -
CDR3: CAWSVRGSREAFF
DNA: TGTGCCTGGAGTGTACGAGGGAGCCGTGAAGCTTTCTTT

J: TRBJ2-5
size: few
V: TRBV5-1
D: TRBD2
CDR3: CASSLVPSGPQETQYF
DNA: TGCGCCAGCAGCTTGGTCCCTAGCGGGCCACAAGAGACCCAGTACTTC

J: TRBJ2-1
size: -
V: TRBV6-5
D: -
CDR3: CASTGGLSSYNEQFF
DNA: TGTGCCAGCACGGGGGGCCTCAGCTCCTACAATGAGCAGTTCTTC

J: TRBJ1-1
size: -
V: TRBV19
D: TRBD1
CDR3: CASSTTGGTEAFF
DNA: TGTGCCAGTAGTACCACAGGGGGCACTGAAGCTTTCTTT

J: TRBJ1-1
size: -
V: TRBV28
D: -
CDR3: CASSLTHRSGTEAFF
DNA: TGTGCCAGCAGTTTGACTCACAGGAGCGGGACTGAAGCTTTCTTT

J: TRBJ2-2
size: once
V: TRBV7-2
D: TRBD1
CDR3: CASSLLGTGNTGELFF
DNA: TGTGCCAGCAGCTTACTGGGGACAGGGAACACCGGGGAGCTGTTTTTT

J: TRBJ1-2
size: -
V: TRBV19
D: TRBD1
CDR3: CASATGEGYGYTF
DNA: TGTGCCAGCGCGACAGGGGAAGGATATGGCTACACCTTC

J: TRBJ2-1
size: -
V: TRBV11-3
D: TRBD2
CDR3: CASSSGSGTSGEQFF
DNA: TGTGCCAGCAGCTCAGGGTCCGGGACTAGCGGGGAGCAGTTCTTC

J: TRBJ1-5
size: -
V: TRBV15
D: -
CDR3: CATARDITQPQHF
DNA: TGTGCCACCGCCCGGGACATAACTCAGCCCCAGCATTTT

J: TRBJ1-6
size: -
V: TRBV2
D: -
CDR3: CASSIQVNSGYNSPLHF
DNA: TGTGCCAGCAGCATTCAGGTTAACTCGGGGTATAATTCACCCCTCCACTTT

J: TRBJ1-6
size: -
V: TRBV15
D: -
CDR3: CATSGRTRSSYNSPLHF
DNA: TGTGCCACCAGCGGCCGGACACGGAGCTCCTATAATTCACCCCTCCACTTT